The rows below give T cell receptor beta chains drawn from one sample of a study of OX40 agonist ivuxolimab in advanced cancers. Data came from immunoSEQ multiplex PCR; TCRdb stores just in-frame clones and leaves some out. The sample lists fewer than 45,000 clones; approximately 76% were seen once. The sample was CD4+ or CD8+ T cells sorted from blood, taken in a trial of the OX40 agonist ivuxolimab. All receptors come from an adult with an advanced solid tumor such as melanoma, head and neck, liver or kidney cancer. The CDR3 runs from the conserved cysteine through the conserved F or W. Size is omitted from some rows. Given values are once, few, many or a class for expanded clones.

V gene: TRBV7-9; J gene: TRBJ1-2; clone size: once; CDR3 protein: CASSATVYGYTF
V gene: TRBV27; J gene: TRBJ1-2; clone size: .; CDR3 protein: CASALKAGSRGNYGYTF
V gene: TRBV5-4; J gene: TRBJ1-6; clone size: few; CDR3 protein: CASSSLQGRNSPLHF
V gene: TRBV15; J gene: TRBJ1-1; clone size: .; CDR3 protein: CATSSFEVRGNTEAFF
V gene: TRBV6-4; J gene: TRBJ1-5; clone size: .; CDR3 protein: CASSEGRGDQPQHF
V gene: TRBV6-5; J gene: TRBJ1-6; clone size: .; CDR3 protein: CASRPIAPLPLHF
V gene: TRBV29-1; J gene: TRBJ1-1; clone size: few; CDR3 protein: CSVNRVGTEAFF
V gene: TRBV2; J gene: TRBJ2-1; clone size: .; CDR3 protein: CASSGERGLYNEQFF
V gene: TRBV2; J gene: TRBJ1-1; clone size: .; CDR3 protein: CASRTDRESGEAFF
V gene: TRBV7-2; J gene: TRBJ2-1; clone size: .; CDR3 protein: CASSRTGGLDEQFF
V gene: TRBV5-6; J gene: TRBJ2-3; clone size: few; CDR3 protein: CASSAGLAGRLFLGDTQYF
V gene: TRBV6-9; J gene: TRBJ2-7; clone size: .; CDR3 protein: CASSYWGPHYEQYF
V gene: TRBV2; J gene: TRBJ1-4; clone size: .; CDR3 protein: CASSAGTATNEKLFF
V gene: TRBV6-6; J gene: TRBJ1-5; clone size: .; CDR3 protein: CASSLTGTGNQPQHF
V gene: TRBV19; J gene: TRBJ1-3; clone size: .; CDR3 protein: CASSIRTVSGNTIYF
V gene: TRBV12-5; J gene: TRBJ1-2; clone size: .; CDR3 protein: CASGLGQIYGYTF
V gene: TRBV30; J gene: TRBJ1-1; clone size: .; CDR3 protein: CAWGTGQGWAEAFF
V gene: TRBV5-6; J gene: TRBJ2-4; clone size: .; CDR3 protein: CASSLVQAKNIQYF
V gene: TRBV6-5; J gene: TRBJ1-2; clone size: .; CDR3 protein: CASRGGRSYGYTF
V gene: TRBV10-3; J gene: TRBJ1-6; clone size: few; CDR3 protein: CAISEALFRPLHF
V gene: TRBV9; J gene: TRBJ2-3; clone size: many; CDR3 protein: CASSVQGSDTQYF
V gene: TRBV29-1; J gene: TRBJ2-1; clone size: .; CDR3 protein: CRSRGDSYNEQFF
V gene: TRBV9; J gene: TRBJ2-2; clone size: .; CDR3 protein: CATQPRANTGELFF
V gene: TRBV5-1; J gene: TRBJ2-6; clone size: .; CDR3 protein: CASSFGPGQRSGANVLTF
V gene: TRBV30; J gene: TRBJ1-1; clone size: few; CDR3 protein: CAWRGLSYTEAFF
V gene: TRBV27; J gene: TRBJ1-3; clone size: .; CDR3 protein: CASREQGSGNTIYF
V gene: TRBV20-1; J gene: TRBJ1-1; clone size: .; CDR3 protein: CSARQYTEAFF
V gene: TRBV14; J gene: TRBJ1-6; clone size: .; CDR3 protein: CASSLVQGSSPLHF
V gene: TRBV19; J gene: TRBJ1-4; clone size: few; CDR3 protein: CASSPRSNEKLFF
V gene: TRBV5-6; J gene: TRBJ2-5; clone size: .; CDR3 protein: CASSITGGGGETQYF
V gene: TRBV30; J gene: TRBJ1-3; clone size: .; CDR3 protein: CAWSVLGNTIYF
V gene: TRBV7-8; J gene: TRBJ2-3; clone size: .; CDR3 protein: CASSLGHDTDTQYF
V gene: TRBV5-1; J gene: TRBJ2-3; clone size: .; CDR3 protein: CASNDRERADTQYF
V gene: TRBV19; J gene: TRBJ1-1; clone size: .; CDR3 protein: CASSRTGRLNTEAFF
V gene: TRBV10-3; J gene: TRBJ1-1; clone size: few; CDR3 protein: CAISLTPEYTEAFF
V gene: TRBV6-1; J gene: TRBJ1-2; clone size: .; CDR3 protein: CASRPGGRGNDGYTF
V gene: TRBV6-5; J gene: TRBJ2-3; clone size: .; CDR3 protein: CASADFSTDTQYF
V gene: TRBV19; J gene: TRBJ1-1; clone size: .; CDR3 protein: CASSDRGRATEAFF
V gene: TRBV7-2; J gene: TRBJ2-3; clone size: .; CDR3 protein: CASRLGPDTQYF
V gene: TRBV19; J gene: TRBJ1-5; clone size: .; CDR3 protein: CASSIGGSNQPQHF
V gene: TRBV5-1; J gene: TRBJ1-4; clone size: once; CDR3 protein: CASSGGTGLNEKLFF
V gene: TRBV28; J gene: TRBJ1-4; clone size: .; CDR3 protein: CASSWGWGQGKKLFF
V gene: TRBV2; J gene: TRBJ2-5; clone size: .; CDR3 protein: CASRGLADNRLGETQYF
V gene: TRBV25-1; J gene: TRBJ1-1; clone size: .; CDR3 protein: CASSEDRGFTEAFF
V gene: TRBV6-1; J gene: TRBJ1-1; clone size: .; CDR3 protein: CASSDWFPNTEAFF
V gene: TRBV19; J gene: TRBJ1-5; clone size: once; CDR3 protein: CASSISLPNQPQHF
V gene: TRBV25-1; J gene: TRBJ2-5; clone size: .; CDR3 protein: CASSASGGRETQYF
V gene: TRBV18; J gene: TRBJ2-5; clone size: .; CDR3 protein: CASSPLPPGTTQETQYF
V gene: TRBV7-6; J gene: TRBJ2-6; clone size: .; CDR3 protein: CASSDTLSGANVLTF